Listed below are T cell receptor beta chains from one sample, sequenced in a study of Graves' ophthalmopathy and Graves' hyperthyroidism. TCRdb re-analysed the multiplex PCR reads in MiXCR, keeping a single row per CDR3 protein. The sample includes roughly 160,000 distinct CDR3 sequences, 35% to 45% of them seen just once. Sequenced material: peripheral blood. These receptors were obtained from a man in his thirties or forties with Graves' ophthalmopathy. Both conserved end residues are trimmed from each CDR3. The listing skips clone size in some rows; elsewhere it reads once, few, many or a size class.

>TRBV27|many
ASSLMAGDGYT
>TRBV20-1|.
SAPDRASNQPQH
>TRBV12-3/TRBV12-4|many
ASRVGGFNQPQH
>TRBV6-5|many
ASSYSLNYRVWEQY
>TRBV12-3/TRBV12-4|many
ASTTAFGPVATEAF
>TRBV12-3/TRBV12-4|many
ASSLGRGNQPQH
>TRBV7-9|many
ASSLGPGPPYEQY
>TRBV6-2/TRBV6-3|.
ASSYPRDRGSSLVTEAF
>TRBV28|many
ASSAGGRGEAF
>TRBV27|many
ASSSDRGVYGYT
>TRBV12-3/TRBV12-4|many
ASSQWGVETEAF
>TRBV5-1|many
ASDYLGGFQETQY
>TRBV24-1|.
ATSDPLGTVETQY
>TRBV7-6|.
ASSLAGATGDYEQY
>TRBV7-8|many
ASSPRDRGSYT
>TRBV20-1|.
SARGKRTGNQPQH
>TRBV4-1|many
ASSHGTSGTCEQY
>TRBV6-5|.
ASSYPNPNEQY
>TRBV6-5|many
ASSYYGGEQETQY
>TRBV4-2|many
ASSQPNPYSGEGYEQY
>TRBV12-3/TRBV12-4|.
ASSQVLETQY